This T cell receptor (beta chain) was documented in a study of shared clonotypes between healthy human individuals. Study-wide findings and caveats: Few donors limited the genetic and exposure-history diversity represented.

The V and J ends lost 4 bases and 1 base respectively, with 15 bases between them. CDR3 size: 15 residues. Per the germline V gene, CDR1 is SGHRS and CDR2 is YFSETQ. There are a few counts of this clone. Its cognate antigen is unknown. This table comes from immunoSEQ multiplex PCR, and its TCRdb copy is limited to in-frame clones, with some not included. There are under 1,100,000 clones in the sample; 60% to 80% occur only once, and over 1.3% lies in the top ten. The chain has TRBV5-1 and TRBJ2-7; D is unresolved. The sample taken for sequencing was memory CD4+ T cells sorted from blood. Subset specified: CD45RA-negative fraction. The source of this sequence is a man aged 18-30 years in good health. The DNA of the CDR3 is TGCGCCAGCAGCCAGAATACAGCTAGTTCCTACGAGCAGTACTTC. The encoded protein is CASSQNTASSYEQYF.